This T cell receptor beta chain emerged from a study of radiotherapy plus CTLA-4 blockade in lung cancer. Overall study context: For approximately 17% of patients, objective responses occurred, and about 30% had disease control. Study-wide points: Blood saw expansion of tumor-derived TCR clones after radiotherapy plus ipilimumab. Per reports, early blood T cell clone dynamics, plus interferon-beta, forecast response most strongly.

People whose metastatic non-small-cell lung cancer was chemo-refractory got focal radiation along with CTLA-4 blockade by ipilimumab. The germline CDR1 and CDR2 sequences are KGHSH and LQKENI. Trimming shortened V by 2 bases and J by 5 bases, and 6 bases separated the two germline ends. The CDR3 runs to 13 residues. A single count supports this clone. Its target is not known. Here immunoSEQ multiplex PCR was the method, and the copy in TCRdb shows in-frame clones only, minus some. The sample has about 100,000 clones, about four fifths seen once. The sequence was obtained from a human donor with non-small cell lung cancer who had stable disease on radiotherapy plus ipilimumab. The specimen was peripheral blood, collected from a patient treated with radiotherapy plus ipilimumab. The chain joins TRBV18 to TRBJ1-4; D unresolved. CDR3 sequence: CASSPELNEKLFF. Here the CDR3 DNA reads TGTGCCAGCTCACCAGAACTGAATGAAAAACTGTTTTTT.